This passage covers 9 T cell receptor beta chains from one sample sequenced in a study of blood T cell repertoires in COVID-19. The assay was immunoSEQ multiplex PCR, and TCRdb's table has in-frame clones only and misses some. The sample records about 90,000 clones, over 70% being singletons. Specimen: peripheral blood. The source is an elderly woman with acute or convalescent COVID-19.

The genes are TRBV10-3 and TRBJ2-1, with 10 nucleotides matching TRBD2. The CDR3 consists of 17 residues. Trimming removed 4 bases from V and 0 bases from J; junction bases left unmatched: 6. Germline V gives CDR1 ENHRY, CDR2 SYGVKD. In DNA form, the CDR3 reads TGTGCCATCAGTGTAATAGCGGGAGGCCACTCCTACAATGAGCAGTTCTTC. This sequence encodes CAISVIAGGHSYNEQFF.

The chain uses TRBV27 and TRBJ2-7; no firm D call. Trimming left V 6 bases short and J 2 bases short, with 11 bases between. Per the germline V gene, CDR1 is MNHEY and CDR2 is SMNVEV (reference sequence). The length of the CDR3 is 13 residues. CDR3 in amino acids: CASRSFSTYEQYF. The CDR3 coding sequence is TGTGCCAGCAGGAGTTTTAGCACCTACGAGCAGTACTTC.

This chain joins TRBV4-3 and TRBJ1-2; D gene unclear. CDR1 is LGHNA, CDR2 YSLEER, per germline. Trimming took off 0 bases at V and 4 bases at J, with 6 bases between the two ends. The CDR3 spans 13 residues. The CDR3 DNA reads TGCGCCAGCAGCCAAGACTCAGGCTATGGCTACACCTTC. Translation gives CASSQDSGYGYTF.

The V and J genes are TRBV19 and TRBJ2-3, with TRBD2 matching 14 bases. V dropped 1 base and J dropped 5; count of bases not matched to a gene: 2. The CDR3 is made up of 16 amino acids. Germline CDR1 and CDR2: LNHDA and SQIVND (reference sequence). The CDR3 loop reads CASSIGGLAGEDTQYF. The CDR3 DNA reads TGTGCCAGTAGTATAGGGGGACTAGCGGGGGAAGATACGCAGTATTTT.

The rearrangement uses TRBV28 and TRBJ1-2, with 7 bases that match TRBD1. Germline CDR1 and CDR2: MDHEN and SYDVKM. This CDR3 has 14 residues. After removal of 4 bases from V and 6 bases from J, the junction contained 8 bases not matched to a gene. The CDR3, as DNA: TGTGCCAGCAGTTCCGGGGGACAGTTGGATGGCTACACCTTC. This sequence encodes CASSSGGQLDGYTF.

This clone was recorded a few times. The rearrangement links TRBV19 to TRBJ1-2, with TRBD1 as a possible D gene (5 bases). V dropped 7 bases and J dropped 3 bases, with 12 bases sitting between them. CDR1 and CDR2 (germline): LNHDA, SQIVND (reference sequence). CDR3 length: 13 residues. The CDR3 is CASTWGFDYGYTF. For the CDR3, the DNA is TGTGCCAGTACATGGGGCTTCGACTATGGCTACACCTTC.

The J gene is TRBJ2-5, the V gene TRBV5-1, with TRBD1 identical over 8 bases. V shed 1 base, J shed 5 bases, and the junction held 7 bases outside the gene matches. CDR1 is SGHRS and CDR2 is YFSETQ in the germline V gene. The CDR3 is 15 residues long. CDR3 amino acids: CASSLRAGGRETQYF. The DNA for the CDR3 is TGCGCCAGCAGCTTGAGGGCAGGGGGCCGGGAGACCCAGTACTTC.

The CDR3: CSASRGAEAFF. The CDR3 DNA follows: TGCAGTGCTAGCCGAGGCGCTGAAGCTTTCTTT. This chain links TRBV20-1 with TRBJ1-1; D not certain. Trimming pared 3 bases from V and 6 bases from J, leaving 8 bases between. CDR1 and CDR2 from the germline V gene are DFQATT and SNEGSKA (reference sequence). This CDR3 has 11 amino acids.

The chain has TRBV18 and TRBJ1-3; the match to TRBD1 covers 7 bases. This CDR3 comprises 15 residues. The V and J ends lost 4 bases and 0 bases, in that order; junction bases with no gene match: 3. Germline CDR1 reads KGHSH; CDR2 reads LQKENI. CDR3 sequence: CASSLGTASGNTIYF. DNA for the CDR3: TGTGCCAGCTCACTAGGGACAGCCTCTGGAAACACCATATATTTT.